Each of the 30 T cell receptor beta chains below was sequenced from the same sample in a study of cytomegalovirus exposure and HLA in healthy donors. The PCR contained 60 Vbeta and 13 Jbeta primers. Clones were sequenced by immunoSEQ multiplex PCR, and TCRdb holds only the in-frame ones, with some missing. The sample contains about 59,000 clones, around 83% of which appear only once. The sequenced sample consisted of PBMCs. These receptors came from a human donor in good health.

The V call is TRBV28, the J call TRBJ1-2; 9 bases agree with TRBD1. CDR1 and CDR2 from the germline V gene are MDHEN and SYDVKM. With V trimmed by 6 bases and J by 7 bases, 24 bases remained unmatched. The CDR3 length is 19 residues. The DNA of the CDR3 is TGTGCCAGCAGCCTAGGGGGAGCGGGACAGGGCCCTCCCGGGCGTGGCTACACCTTC. This sequence encodes CASSLGGAGQGPPGRGYTF.

This clone was recorded a few times. This sequence joins TRBV7-9 and TRBJ2-1; TRBD1 agrees at 8 bases. The germline V gene encodes CDR1 SEHNR and CDR2 FQNEAQ (reference sequence). V was pared by 6 bases and J by 6 bases, with 10 bases of the junction left unmatched. This CDR3 is built from 15 residues. The CDR3 DNA sequence: TGTGCCAGCAGACCTAAGCCCGGACAGGGCAATGAGCAGTTCTTC. Translation: CASRPKPGQGNEQFF. Combining the CDR3 with reference TRBV7-9 and TRBJ2-1 gives the whole variable domain DTGVSQNPRHKITKRGQNVTFRCDPISEHNRLYWYRQTLGQGPEFLTYFQNEAQLEKSRLLSDRFSAERPKGSFSTLEIQRTEQGDSAMYLCASRPKPGQGNEQFFGPGTRLTVL.

V is TRBV15 and J is TRBJ2-3; 8 bases map to TRBD2. With 0 bases clipped from V and 5 bases from J, the junction kept 1 base outside the gene matches. The CDR3 runs to 14 residues. Germline V gene sequence: CDR1 LNHNV, CDR2 YYDKDF (reference sequence). The DNA for the CDR3 is TGTGCCACCAGCAGAGATCGGGGGGGAGATACGCAGTATTTT. Translating it yields CATSRDRGGDTQYF.

This clone was counted only a few times. The chain links TRBV27 to TRBJ2-3; 10 nucleotides match TRBD2. The J segment lost 4 bases and the V segment lost 5 bases, leaving 9 bases of the junction unmatched. The CDR3 is made up of 16 amino acids. Per the germline V gene, CDR1 is MNHEY and CDR2 is SMNVEV (reference sequence). The CDR3 nucleotides read TGTGCCAGCAGTGGTCCTAGCGGGAGCTGGGCAGATACGCAGTATTTT. Its protein is CASSGPSGSWADTQYF.

V is TRBV11-2 and J is TRBJ1-2; D call uncertain. The V end was cut by 0 bases, the J end by 8 bases, with 10 bases between. The CDR3 runs to 13 residues. CDR1 and CDR2 (germline): SGHAT, FQNNGV. Here the CDR3 reads CASSLERGSGYTF. In nucleotides, the CDR3 is TGTGCCAGCAGCTTAGAGCGCGGGAGCGGCTACACCTTC.

The chain recombines TRBV7-9 with TRBJ2-7; possible D gene TRBD1, 6 bases. The CDR3 spans 17 residues. CDR1 is SEHNR and CDR2 is FQNEAQ in the germline V gene (reference sequence). Trimming pared 5 bases from V and 2 bases from J, leaving 22 bases between. The CDR3 region is CASSPAGPGASPYEQYF. The CDR3 DNA is TGTGCCAGCAGCCCTGCTGGTCCAGGGGCATCTCCCTACGAGCAGTACTTC.

The CDR3 nucleotides read TGTGCCAGCAGCTTAGAGGGGGCGGCTAGCGGGATGGATGAGCAGTTCTTC. The encoded protein is CASSLEGAASGMDEQFF. This sequence joins TRBV11-3 and TRBJ2-1; 9 bases align to TRBD2. CDR3 length: 17 residues. J gave up 8 bases and V 0 bases, and 11 bases lay outside the gene matches. Per germline, CDR1 SGHNT and CDR2 YENEEA.

The chain has TRBV5-1 and TRBJ2-3; 7 positions agree with TRBD1. V shed 6 bases and J 1 base; nucleotides not matched to a gene: 8. Germline V CDR1 and CDR2: SGHRS, YFSETQ. This CDR3 has 15 amino acids. The CDR3, as DNA: TGCGCCAGCAAAGGTTCAGGGGGAGGCACAGATACGCAGTATTTT. Its translation is CASKGSGGGTDTQYF.

The V gene is TRBV5-1, the J gene TRBJ1-1; TRBD1 aligns across 9 bases. V was pared by 7 bases and J by 5 bases, with 6 bases of the junction left unmatched. Per germline, CDR1 SGHRS and CDR2 YFSETQ. The CDR3 covers 13 residues. CDR3 bases: TGCGCCAGCGGGACAGGGTGGGGGACTGAAGCTTTCTTT. Translation gives CASGTGWGTEAFF.

J is TRBJ2-5 and V is TRBV7-6, with TRBD2 matching over 9 bases. Germline CDR1 reads SGHVS; CDR2 reads FNYEAQ. This CDR3 region has 15 residues. V lost 5 bases and J lost 2; bases outside the gene matches: 6. The CDR3 is CASSAWTSAQETQYF. CDR3 in DNA: TGTGCCAGCAGCGCCTGGACTAGCGCGCAAGAGACCCAGTACTTC.

The rearrangement joins TRBV7-9 to TRBJ1-2; D is perhaps TRBD1 (5 bases). V shed 5 bases and J shed 4 bases, with 8 bases lying between them. The CDR3 is made up of 12 amino acids. Per germline, CDR1 SEHNR and CDR2 FQNEAQ (reference sequence). The CDR3 loop is CASSGQAYGYTF. The CDR3 nucleotides read TGTGCCAGCAGCGGACAAGCCTATGGCTACACCTTC. Full variable domain (missing parts from reference TRBV7-9 and TRBJ1-2): DTGVSQNPRHKITKRGQNVTFRCDPISEHNRLYWYRQTLGQGPEFLTYFQNEAQLEKSRLLSDRFSAERPKGSFSTLEIQRTEQGDSAMYLCASSGQAYGYTFGSGTRLTVV.

In this sample, this clone turned up once. The rearrangement links TRBV2 to TRBJ2-3; 7 bases agree with TRBD2. The V gene's germline CDR1 is SNHLY and CDR2 FYNNEI. The CDR3 is 20 residues long. V gave up 5 bases and J gave up 0 bases; unmatched junction bases: 20. CDR3 sequence reads: CASSRFNPPSGVTSTDTQYF. The CDR3 coding sequence is TGTGCCAGCAGTCGATTCAATCCACCCAGCGGGGTCACTAGCACAGATACGCAGTATTTT.

The J gene is TRBJ2-5, the V gene TRBV5-4, with no clear D. The CDR3 sequence is 14 residues long. Germline values: CDR1 SGHNT, CDR2 YYREEE (reference sequence). V was clipped by 0 bases and J by 0 bases, with 6 bases between them. The CDR3 DNA sequence: TGTGCCAGCAGCTTGGACAGCTACCAAGAGACCCAGTACTTC. It encodes CASSLDSYQETQYF.

This chain connects TRBV27 to TRBJ2-2, with D possibly being TRBD2 (7 bases). V was shortened by 7 bases and J by 5 bases, with 23 bases between the two germline ends. Germline-derived CDR1 and CDR2 are MNHEY and SMNVEV (reference sequence). The CDR3 is 17 residues long. Written as DNA, the CDR3 is TGTGCCAGCACCTCCCCTTTACGGGGGGCCAAGACCGGGGAGCTGTTTTTT. Translated: CASTSPLRGAKTGELFF.

This chain uses TRBV19 with TRBJ2-1, with TRBD2 matching over 13 bases. Germline CDR1 and CDR2: LNHDA and SQIVND (reference sequence). V shed 7 bases, J shed 8 bases, and the junction held 8 bases outside the gene matches. This CDR3 spans 15 amino acids. CDR3 residues: CASKVGLAGFYEQFF. CDR3 in DNA: TGTGCCAGTAAAGTGGGACTAGCGGGATTCTATGAGCAGTTCTTC.

This chain uses TRBV10-3 with TRBJ2-1; a weak D match, TRBD2 (5 bases). The germline V and J ends were trimmed by 4 bases and 6 bases, with 10 bases remaining between them. This CDR3 comprises 13 residues. Germline assignment: CDR1 ENHRY and CDR2 SYGVKD. Here the CDR3 reads CAISGLAANEQFF. CDR3 bases: TGTGCCATCAGTGGCCTAGCTGCCAATGAGCAGTTCTTC.

The CDR3 DNA is TGCGCCAGCAGCTTGGGGGGACAATTGTGGGAGACCCAGTACTTC. As protein: CASSLGGQLWETQYF. This chain links TRBV5-1 with TRBJ2-5, with D possibly TRBD1 on 6 matching bases. The ends were cut back, 0 bases at V and 5 bases at J, with 14 bases in the middle. The V gene's germline CDR1 is SGHRS and CDR2 YFSETQ. The CDR3 extends over 15 amino acids.

The sample holds one count of this clone. The rearrangement links TRBV5-5 to TRBJ2-7; no definite D call. The V end was cut by 1 base, the J end by 2 bases, with 16 bases between. The CDR3 is made up of 16 amino acids. Germline values: CDR1 SGHKS, CDR2 YYEKEE (reference sequence). The CDR3 reads CASSLFTGAETYEQYF. CDR3 bases: TGTGCCAGCAGCTTGTTTACGGGTGCAGAAACCTACGAGCAGTACTTC.

The chain employs TRBV5-6 and TRBJ2-7; 11 nucleotides agree with TRBD2. Germline V gene sequence: CDR1 SGHDT, CDR2 YYEEEE. There are 14 residues in the CDR3. V was clipped by 6 bases and J by 5 bases; unmatched bases: 7. The CDR3 nucleotides are TGTGCCAGCAAATTACTAGCGGGAGTGGACGAGCAGTACTTC. It translates to CASKLLAGVDEQYF. Drawing the rest from reference TRBV5-6 and TRBJ2-7, the complete variable domain is DAGVTQSPTHLIKTRGQQVTLRCSPKSGHDTVSWYQQALGQGPQFIFQYYEEEERQRGNFPDRFSGHQFPNYSSELNVNALLLGDSALYLCASKLLAGVDEQYFGPGTRLTVT.

V is TRBV5-1 and J is TRBJ2-3, with D perhaps TRBD1 (6 bases). CDR1 SGHRS and CDR2 YFSETQ come from the germline V gene. Trimming shortened V by 0 bases and J by 0 bases, and 11 bases separated the two germline ends. This CDR3 has 16 amino acids. CDR3 DNA: TGCGCCAGCAGCTTGGCGGGACACCTAAGCACAGATACGCAGTATTTT. It translates to CASSLAGHLSTDTQYF.

The chain joins TRBV4-1 to TRBJ1-3; D is unresolved. Per germline, CDR1 MGHRA and CDR2 YSYEKL. The CDR3 consists of 16 residues. V lost 0 bases to trimming and J lost 3 bases, with 12 bases between them. CDR3: CASSQDPGADGNTIYF. The CDR3 bases are TGCGCCAGCAGCCAAGACCCGGGAGCGGATGGAAACACCATATATTTT.

V and J are TRBV15 and TRBJ1-3; D perhaps matches TRBD1 (5 bases). Germline V lookup: CDR1 LNHNV, CDR2 YYDKDF (reference sequence). Trimming removed 0 bases from V and 4 bases from J, with 10 bases in between. The CDR3 extends over 15 amino acids. CDR3 coding DNA: TGTGCCACCAGCAGAGATCGGGGGGAAGGAAACACCATATATTTT. It specifies CATSRDRGEGNTIYF.

This chain links TRBV19 with TRBJ2-3; TRBD1 might be the D (6 bases). The germline CDR1 and CDR2 sequences are LNHDA and SQIVND (reference sequence). The V end lost 6 bases, the J end lost 3 bases, and 13 bases lay between the germline ends. The CDR3 is 14 residues long. Here the CDR3 reads CASRRPGETDTQYF. CDR3 sequence (DNA): TGTGCCAGTAGACGGCCAGGGGAAACAGATACGCAGTATTTT. Drawing the rest from reference TRBV19 and TRBJ2-3, the complete variable domain is DGGITQSPKYLFRKEGQNVTLSCEQNLNHDAMYWYRQDPGQGLRLIYYSQIVNDFQKGDIAEGYSVSREKKESFPLTVTSAQKNPTAFYLCASRRPGETDTQYFGPGTRLTVL.

J is TRBJ2-5 and V is TRBV27; possibly TRBD2 for D (5 bases). V lost 5 bases to trimming and J lost 2 bases, with 12 bases between them. This CDR3 is 14 amino acids long. Germline V gene sequence: CDR1 MNHEY, CDR2 SMNVEV (reference sequence). This CDR3 reads CASSPRATQETQYF. The DNA of the CDR3 is TGTGCCAGCAGTCCGAGGGCAACACAAGAGACCCAGTACTTC.

The chain is built from TRBV30 and TRBJ2-1; TRBD1 agrees at 7 bases. The length of the CDR3 is 14 residues. Germline V lookup: CDR1 GTSNPN, CDR2 SVGIG (reference sequence). J gave up 2 bases and V 5 bases, and 6 bases lay outside the gene matches. The CDR3: CAWGPGQAYNEQFF. CDR3 coding DNA: TGTGCCTGGGGACCCGGACAGGCCTACAATGAGCAGTTCTTC.

V gene TRBV5-4 combines with J gene TRBJ1-1; D remains unclear. The CDR3 runs to 15 residues. Per germline, CDR1 SGHNT and CDR2 YYREEE (reference sequence). Trimming pared 0 bases from V and 0 bases from J, leaving 9 bases between. In DNA form, the CDR3 reads TGTGCCAGCAGCTTGGACAATAAATTGAACACTGAAGCTTTCTTT. This encodes CASSLDNKLNTEAFF. The full variable domain, rest sourced from reference TRBV5-4 and TRBJ1-1, is ETGVTQSPTHLIKTRGQQVTLRCSSQSGHNTVSWYQQALGQGPQFIFQYYREEENGRGNFPPRFSGLQFPNYSSELNVNALELDDSALYLCASSLDNKLNTEAFFGQGTRLTVV.

The chain carries TRBV13 and TRBJ2-6, with D hard to call. The germline gives CDR1 PRHDT, CDR2 FYEKMQ (reference sequence). V was cut by 2 bases and J by 1 base, with 3 bases left in between. The length of the CDR3 is 14 residues. CDR3 sequence reads: CASSLYSGANVLTF. The CDR3 DNA sequence: TGTGCCAGCAGCTTATATTCTGGGGCCAACGTCCTGACTTTC.

CDR3 amino acids: CASSLVSTASQETQYF. The CDR3, as DNA: TGTGCCAGCAGCTTAGTTTCAACAGCCTCCCAAGAGACCCAGTACTTC. V is TRBV7-2 and J is TRBJ2-5; D is ambiguous. With 1 base removed from V and 1 base from J, the gap between germline ends came to 13 bases. The CDR3 contains 16 residues. Germline CDR1 SGHTA, CDR2 FQGNSA.

This clone appeared once. The chain employs TRBV7-3 and TRBJ2-2; 7 bases agree with TRBD2. This CDR3 has 15 residues. V shed 3 bases, J shed 7 bases, and the junction held 8 bases outside the gene matches. In germline, CDR1 is SGHTA, CDR2 FQGTGA. The CDR3 nucleotides are TGTGCCAGCAGCTTGCGGGGAGGGGCCGGCGGGGAGCTGTTTTTT. It yields the protein CASSLRGGAGGELFF. Full variable domain (rest looked up from reference TRBV7-3 and TRBJ2-2): GAGVSQTPSNKVTEKGKYVELRCDPISGHTALYWYRQSLGQGPEFLIYFQGTGAADDSGLPNDRFFAVRPEGSVSTLKIQRTERGDSAVYLCASSLRGGAGGELFFGEGSRLTVL.

CDR3 DNA: TGCGCCAGCAGCTATGGCAGCGGGGGACAAGAGACCCAGTACTTC. This translates into CASSYGSGGQETQYF. This rearrangement joins TRBV5-1 to TRBJ2-5, with TRBD2 identical over 8 bases. Germline-derived CDR1 and CDR2 are SGHRS and YFSETQ. The CDR3 loop spans 15 amino acids. The ends lost 3 bases at V and 2 bases at J; junction bases unmatched: 6.